This T cell receptor (beta chain) was documented in a study of blood T cell repertoires in COVID-19 (dated by TCRdb to the early 2020s). About the full investigation: Samples covering the acute and convalescent phases of COVID-19 were provided by collaborators in the United States, Italy and Spain. The dataset comprised deeply sampled blood TCRbeta repertoires from subjects exposed to, actively infected with, or recovered from COVID-19. The samples were drawn from the first 160 participants of the ongoing ImmuneRACE study and from about 1,200 subjects provided by 6 global collaborators. A freely available public database, intended as a resource for researchers studying the immune response to SARS-CoV-2, is where the repertoires were released. Where available, HLA class I and class II types were obtained from metadata supplied by the sample provider rather than from assay-based typing. The prospective study material was composed of cDNA or gDNA derived from T cells, B-cell-depleted T cells, or PBMCs. A de-identified subject ID, COVID-19 status, age in years and sex were almost always included in the sample metadata. Points the paper makes about the study in general: Clinical and demographic metadata were provided uncurated, with the amount varying by source and participant.

The germline V gene (reference sequence) gives CDR1 as GTSNPN and CDR2 as SVGIG. The CDR3 runs 14 residues from the cysteine to the phenylalanine. This entry keeps only the CDR3 DNA: 42 bases, framed from base 1. V and J are truncated by 0 bases and 3 bases respectively, leaving an intervening sequence of 12 bases. With respect to this clone: Its antigen remains undetermined. There are no base qualities to consult, and no much larger clone falls within one base.

TCRbeta CDR3 regions were amplified from genomic DNA using the immunoSEQ Assay, a bias-controlled multiplex PCR. On the authors' methods: The number of nucleated cells in each sample was estimated by amplification of reference gene primers within the assay. To quantify the absolute abundance of each unique TCRbeta CDR3 rearrangement, sequence reads were collapsed and filtered. Productive Simpson clonality was computed per sample as the square root of Simpson's diversity index over productive rearrangements. TCRdb provides this immuneACCESS table in a form limited to in-frame rearrangements. Some clones are lacking; in checked studies, under half of them reflect an unresolved V gene, and why the rest are absent is not known. That table is the source of V, J and clone size, and D and trimming were worked out from the DNA. This sample has roughly 200,000 clones in its table, and roughly 80% of those were observed once. The biggest ten clones account for 6% of the sample.

At one collaborating source in Seattle, patients were enrolled during active infection and were followed longitudinally through the course of disease. The collaborating institutions used their own protocols to collect whole blood in K2EDTA tubes. For TCRbeta analysis, collaborator samples were shipped as frozen whole blood, as isolated PBMCs, or as DNA extracted from either sample type. Sequenced: peripheral blood. The sequence derives from a woman aged 40 to 49 with COVID-19, enrolled during active disease. The chain is assembled from TRBV30 and TRBJ2-7; a tentative D match to TRBD2 spans 6 bases. Read as DNA, the sequence is TGTGCCTGGAGTGTGGGAGGATCACTCTACGAGCAGTACTTC. Its translation is CAWSVGGSLYEQYF.